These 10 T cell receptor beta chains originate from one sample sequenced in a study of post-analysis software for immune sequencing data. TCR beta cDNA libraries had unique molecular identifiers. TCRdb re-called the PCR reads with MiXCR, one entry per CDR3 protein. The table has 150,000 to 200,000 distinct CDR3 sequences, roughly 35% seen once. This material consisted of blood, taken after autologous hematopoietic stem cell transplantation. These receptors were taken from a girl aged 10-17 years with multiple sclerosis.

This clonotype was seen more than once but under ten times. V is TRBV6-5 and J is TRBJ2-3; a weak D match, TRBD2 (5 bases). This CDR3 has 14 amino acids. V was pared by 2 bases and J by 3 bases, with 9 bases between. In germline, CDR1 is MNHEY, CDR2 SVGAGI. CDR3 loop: CASSYTPGTDTQYF. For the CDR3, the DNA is TGTGCCAGCAGTTACACCCCGGGGACAGATACGCAGTATTTT.

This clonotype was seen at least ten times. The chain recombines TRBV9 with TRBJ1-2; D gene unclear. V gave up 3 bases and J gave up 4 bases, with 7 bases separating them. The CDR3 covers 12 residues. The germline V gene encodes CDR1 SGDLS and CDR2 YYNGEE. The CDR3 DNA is TGTGCCAGCAGCGGAGGGAGCTATGGCTACACCTTC. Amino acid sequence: CASSGGSYGYTF.

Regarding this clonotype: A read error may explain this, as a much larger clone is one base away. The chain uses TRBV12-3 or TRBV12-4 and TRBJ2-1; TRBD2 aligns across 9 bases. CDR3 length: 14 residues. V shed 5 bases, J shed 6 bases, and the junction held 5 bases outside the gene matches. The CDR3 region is CASSAGGHRNEQFF. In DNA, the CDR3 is TGTGCCAGCAGTGCGGGAGGGCATCGCAATGAGCAGTTCTTC.

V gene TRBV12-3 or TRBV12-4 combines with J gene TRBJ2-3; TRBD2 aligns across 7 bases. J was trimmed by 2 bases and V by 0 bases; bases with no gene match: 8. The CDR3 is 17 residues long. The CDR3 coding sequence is TGTGCCAGCAGTTTAGCCCTGCGGGAGCCCCCCACAGATACGCAGTATTTT. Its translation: CASSLALREPPTDTQYF.

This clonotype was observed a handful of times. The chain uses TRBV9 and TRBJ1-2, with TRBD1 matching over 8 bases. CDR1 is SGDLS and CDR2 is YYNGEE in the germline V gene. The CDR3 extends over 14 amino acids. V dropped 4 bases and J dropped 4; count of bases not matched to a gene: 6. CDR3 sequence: CASSTGQGGYGYTF. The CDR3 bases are TGTGCCAGCAGCACCGGACAGGGAGGCTATGGCTACACCTTC. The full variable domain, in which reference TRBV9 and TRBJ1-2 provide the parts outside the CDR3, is DSGVTQTPKHLITATGQRVTLRCSPRSGDLSVYWYQQSLDQGLQFLIQYYNGEERAKGNILERFSAQQFPDLHSELNLSSLELGDSALYFCASSTGQGGYGYTFGSGTRLTVV.

CDR3 protein: CASSLPGDTEAFF. For the CDR3, the DNA is TGTGCCAGCAGTCTACCAGGTGACACTGAAGCTTTCTTT. The rearrangement links TRBV12-3 or TRBV12-4 to TRBJ1-1; D call uncertain. The V end was cut by 5 bases, the J end by 3 bases, with 10 bases between. The CDR3 totals 13 residues.

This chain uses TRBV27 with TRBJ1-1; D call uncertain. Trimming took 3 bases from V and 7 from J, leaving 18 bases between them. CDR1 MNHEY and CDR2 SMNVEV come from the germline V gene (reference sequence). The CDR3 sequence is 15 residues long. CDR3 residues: CASSLGLGRINEAFF. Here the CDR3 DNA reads TGTGCCAGCAGTTTGGGCCTTGGGAGGATAAATGAAGCTTTCTTT.

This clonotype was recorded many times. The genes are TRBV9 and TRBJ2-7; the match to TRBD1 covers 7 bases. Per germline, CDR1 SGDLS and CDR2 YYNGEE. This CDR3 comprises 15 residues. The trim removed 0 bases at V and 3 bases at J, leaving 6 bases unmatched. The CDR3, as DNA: TGTGCCAGCAGCGTAGCAGGGACAGCACGCTACGAGCAGTACTTC. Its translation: CASSVAGTARYEQYF.

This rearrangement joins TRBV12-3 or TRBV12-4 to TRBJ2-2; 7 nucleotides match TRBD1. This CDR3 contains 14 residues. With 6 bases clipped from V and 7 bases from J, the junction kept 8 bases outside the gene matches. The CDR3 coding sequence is TGTGCCAGCAGCCGACAGGGTTGGGTCGGGGAGCTGTTTTTT. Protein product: CASSRQGWVGELFF.

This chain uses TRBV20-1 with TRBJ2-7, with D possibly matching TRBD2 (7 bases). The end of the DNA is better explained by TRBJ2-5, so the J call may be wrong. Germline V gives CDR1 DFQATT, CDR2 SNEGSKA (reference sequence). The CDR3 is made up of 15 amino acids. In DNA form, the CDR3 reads TGCAGTGCTAGAGAATTAGGGGGAGGGTCGGAGACCCAGTACTTC. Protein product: CSARELGGGSETQYF.